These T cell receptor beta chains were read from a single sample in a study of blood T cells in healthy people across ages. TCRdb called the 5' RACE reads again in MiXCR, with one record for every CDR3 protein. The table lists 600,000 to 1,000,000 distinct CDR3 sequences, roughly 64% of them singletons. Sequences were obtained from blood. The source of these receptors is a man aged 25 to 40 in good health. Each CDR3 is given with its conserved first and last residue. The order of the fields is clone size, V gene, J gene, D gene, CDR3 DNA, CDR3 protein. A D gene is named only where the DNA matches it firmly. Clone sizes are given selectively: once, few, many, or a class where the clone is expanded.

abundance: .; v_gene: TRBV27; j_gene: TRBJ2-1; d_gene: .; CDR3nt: TGTGCCAGCAGTTTTTATGACAATCATGAGCAGTTCTTC; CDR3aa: CASSFYDNHEQFF
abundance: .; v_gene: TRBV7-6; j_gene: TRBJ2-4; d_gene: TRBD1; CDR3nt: TGTGCCAGCAGCCCAAGGACAGGGGGCTCAGGAGACGAGTACTTC; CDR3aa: CASSPRTGGSGDEYF
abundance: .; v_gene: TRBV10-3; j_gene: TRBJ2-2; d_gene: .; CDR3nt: TGTGCCACACCAGCGAACACCGGGGAGCTGTTTTTT; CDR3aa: CATPANTGELFF
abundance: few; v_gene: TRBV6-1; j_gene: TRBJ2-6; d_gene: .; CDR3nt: TGTGCCGTAAAAGGAGGCTCTGGGGCCAACGTCCTGACTTTC; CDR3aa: CAVKGGSGANVLTF
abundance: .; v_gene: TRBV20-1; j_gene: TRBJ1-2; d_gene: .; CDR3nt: TGCAGTGCTAGCCTAGGGGCCGGTAACTATGGCTACACCTTC; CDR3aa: CSASLGAGNYGYTF
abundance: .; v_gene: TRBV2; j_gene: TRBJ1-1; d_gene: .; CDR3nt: TGTGCCAGCAATGAGAAATTGAACACTGAAGCTTTCTTT; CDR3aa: CASNEKLNTEAFF
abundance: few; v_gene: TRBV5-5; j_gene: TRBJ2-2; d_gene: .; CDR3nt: TGTGCCAGCAGCTTGGGAGAAAGAGAAGGTCCCACCGGGGAGCTGTTTTTT; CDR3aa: CASSLGEREGPTGELFF
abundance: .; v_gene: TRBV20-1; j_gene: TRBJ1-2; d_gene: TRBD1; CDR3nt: TGCAGTGCTAAAACAGGGGGCGCGTATGGCTACACCTTC; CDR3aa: CSAKTGGAYGYTF
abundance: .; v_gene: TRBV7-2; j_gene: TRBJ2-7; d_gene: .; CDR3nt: TGTGCCAGCAGCTTAGAGGCAGGCCCGTGGTACGAGCAGTACTTC; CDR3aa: CASSLEAGPWYEQYF
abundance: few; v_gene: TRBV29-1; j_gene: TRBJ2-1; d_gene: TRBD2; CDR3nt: TGCAGCGTTATACTAGCGAGAGGCGTCAATGAGCAGTTCTTC; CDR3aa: CSVILARGVNEQFF
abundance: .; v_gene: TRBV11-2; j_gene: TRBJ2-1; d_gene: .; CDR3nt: TGTGCCAGCAGCTTAGTGTCTCGCGGGACGGGGTTCTTC; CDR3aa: CASSLVSRGTGFF
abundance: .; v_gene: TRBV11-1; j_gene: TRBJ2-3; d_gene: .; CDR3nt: TGTGCCAGCAGCTTTTCTGTACTCCTTAGAAGCGCAGATACGCAGTATTTT; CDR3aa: CASSFSVLLRSADTQYF
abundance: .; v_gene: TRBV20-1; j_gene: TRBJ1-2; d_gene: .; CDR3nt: TGCAGTGCTAGAGATCGTGGGGGCCCGGATCGCTATGGCTACACCTTC; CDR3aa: CSARDRGGPDRYGYTF
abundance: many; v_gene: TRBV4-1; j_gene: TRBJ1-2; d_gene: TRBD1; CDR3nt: TGCGCCAGCAGCCAAGGGGAGGGGGCCTATGGCTACACCTTC; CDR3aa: CASSQGEGAYGYTF
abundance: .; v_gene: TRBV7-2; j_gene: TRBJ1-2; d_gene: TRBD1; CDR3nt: TGTGCCAGCAGCGCAAACAGGGGGAACTATGGCTACACCTTC; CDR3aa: CASSANRGNYGYTF
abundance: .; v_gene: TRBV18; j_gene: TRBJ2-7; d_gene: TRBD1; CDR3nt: TGTGCCGGCTCCCAGGGGACAGACTACGAGCAGTACTTC; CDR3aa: CAGSQGTDYEQYF
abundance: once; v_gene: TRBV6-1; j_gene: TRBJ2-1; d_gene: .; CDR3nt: TGTGCCAGCAGTGTACGGGGTGTCTATGAGCAGTTCTTC; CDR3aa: CASSVRGVYEQFF
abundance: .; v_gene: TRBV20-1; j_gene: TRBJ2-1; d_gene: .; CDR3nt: TGCAGTGCTAGGGAGGCGTACAAAATAATCAATGAGCAGTTCTTC; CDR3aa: CSAREAYKIINEQFF
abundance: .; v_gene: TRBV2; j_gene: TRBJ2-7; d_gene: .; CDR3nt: TGTGTCAGCAGTGAACGTCGGTCCTACGAGCAGTACTTC; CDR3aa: CVSSERRSYEQYF
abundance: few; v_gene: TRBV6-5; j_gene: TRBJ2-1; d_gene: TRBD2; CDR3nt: TGTGCCAGCTGGAGGACTAGCGGGTCGAATGAGCAGTTCTTC; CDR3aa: CASWRTSGSNEQFF
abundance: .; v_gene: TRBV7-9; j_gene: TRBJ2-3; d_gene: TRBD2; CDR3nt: TGTGCCAGCAGCCGACTAGCGGACACAGATACGCAGTATTTT; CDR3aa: CASSRLADTDTQYF